The entry that follows covers one T cell receptor beta chain sequence. Its antigen remains unknown. The data stem from a study of graft-versus-host responses after intestinal transplantation. Across the study: Grafts were multivisceral, liver-intestinal, or isolated intestinal. Anti-thymocyte globulin was used for induction in all recipients, who then took tacrolimus and steroids for around 3 years.

Study-wide findings and caveats: GvH clones turned up in recipient marrow; some had shown up first in ileum or blood.

Trimming took 5 bases from V and 1 from J, leaving 12 bases between them. The CDR3 consists of 15 residues. Per the germline V gene, CDR1 is MGHDK and CDR2 is SYGVNS. Sequencing was performed with immunoSEQ multiplex PCR; in TCRdb, only in-frame clones are kept and a portion is missing. Here the sample spans roughly 110,000 clones, around 94% being singletons. The chain has TRBV25-1 and TRBJ2-1; tentatively, D is TRBD2 (5 bases). This TCR came from a human donor who was the organ donor for an intestinal transplant. Specimen: unstimulated CD4+ T cells sorted from spleen or lymph node cells, collected before transplant. The CDR3 DNA reads TGTGCCAGCAGTATTTGGGAGATTTCCTACAATGAGCAGTTCTTC. It yields the protein CASSIWEISYNEQFF.